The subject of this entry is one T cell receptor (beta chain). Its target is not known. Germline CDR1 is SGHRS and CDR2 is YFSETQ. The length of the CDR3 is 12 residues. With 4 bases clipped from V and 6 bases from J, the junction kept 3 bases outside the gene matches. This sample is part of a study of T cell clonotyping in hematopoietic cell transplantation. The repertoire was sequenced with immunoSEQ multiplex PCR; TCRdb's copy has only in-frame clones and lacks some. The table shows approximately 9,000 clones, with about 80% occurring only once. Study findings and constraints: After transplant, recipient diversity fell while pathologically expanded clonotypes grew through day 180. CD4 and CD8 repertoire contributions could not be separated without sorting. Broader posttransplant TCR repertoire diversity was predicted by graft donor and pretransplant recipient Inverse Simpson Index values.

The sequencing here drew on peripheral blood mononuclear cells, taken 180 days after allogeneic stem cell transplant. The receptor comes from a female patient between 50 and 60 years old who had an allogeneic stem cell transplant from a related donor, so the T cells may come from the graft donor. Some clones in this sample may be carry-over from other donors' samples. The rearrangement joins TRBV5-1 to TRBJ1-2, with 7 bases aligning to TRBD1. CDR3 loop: CASSEGADGYTF. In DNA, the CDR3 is TGCGCCAGCAGCGAGGGGGCGGATGGCTACACCTTC.